These T cell receptor beta chains were read from a single sample in a study of cytomegalovirus exposure and HLA in healthy donors. Produced via immunoSEQ multiplex PCR; TCRdb's table is partial and in-frame only. The data show about 150,000 clones, approximately 79% seen once. The sequencing input was PBMCs. The receptors come from a man aged 45 to 65 in good health and CMV-seropositive. Both conserved end residues are part of each CDR3. D genes are given only for firm matches. The size field is filled for only some rows; it gives once, few, many or a size class.

TRBV5-6	16	TRBJ1-6	.	TRBD1	CASSLGQGADNSPLHF	TGTGCCAGCAGCTTGGGACAGGGGGCGGATAATTCACCCCTCCACTTT
TRBV9	15	TRBJ2-7	.	TRBD1	CASSAQPGGAYEQYF	TGTGCCAGCAGCGCGCAGCCAGGGGGAGCGTACGAGCAGTACTTC
TRBV27	17	TRBJ1-5	.	TRBD1	CASSPIGTGDRNQPQHF	TGTGCCAGCAGTCCCATAGGGACAGGGGACCGCAATCAGCCCCAGCATTTT
TRBV6-5	15	TRBJ1-1	few	TRBD1	CASSRGPQPNTEAFF	TGTGCCAGCTCCAGGGGGCCTCAACCGAACACTGAAGCTTTCTTT
TRBV7-6	15	TRBJ1-4	.	TRBD1	CASSLQQGIGEKLFF	TGTGCCAGCAGCTTGCAACAGGGGATCGGTGAAAAACTGTTTTTT
TRBV7-2	13	TRBJ2-7	.	TRBD2	CASSGLAGYEQYF	TGTGCCAGCAGCGGACTAGCGGGGTACGAGCAGTACTTC
TRBV29-1	12	TRBJ2-1	.	TRBD1	CSVERQGGEQFF	TGCAGCGTTGAACGACAGGGCGGTGAGCAGTTCTTC
TRBV10-2	13	TRBJ1-1	once	.	CASRPGAVSGAFF	TGCGCCAGCAGACCAGGGGCGGTGAGCGGAGCTTTCTTT
TRBV28	15	TRBJ2-6	.	.	CASSFSGPGANVLTF	TGTGCCAGCAGTTTCTCAGGTCCTGGGGCCAACGTCCTGACTTTC
TRBV11-3	13	TRBJ1-1	.	.	CASSLQGYVEAFF	TGTGCCAGCAGCTTACAGGGGTATGTTGAAGCTTTCTTT
TRBV5-6	14	TRBJ1-1	.	TRBD1	CASSLELTGTEAFF	TGTGCCAGCAGCTTGGAGCTGACAGGGACTGAAGCTTTCTTT
TRBV5-4	15	TRBJ2-7	.	TRBD2	CASSLGSGGYYEQYF	TGTGCCAGCAGCTTGGGTAGCGGGGGGTACTACGAGCAGTACTTC
TRBV11-2	15	TRBJ2-3	.	TRBD1	CASSPDRVGTDTQYF	TGTGCCAGCAGCCCCGACAGGGTAGGCACAGATACGCAGTATTTT
TRBV11-3	16	TRBJ2-7	few	.	CASSARYRTLGYEQYF	TGTGCCAGCAGCGCGCGGTACAGGACATTAGGGTACGAGCAGTACTTC
TRBV4-3	14	TRBJ1-5	.	.	CASSQEPGAIAQHF	TGCGCCAGCAGCCAAGAGCCCGGAGCTATAGCCCAGCATTTT
TRBV5-1	14	TRBJ2-7	.	TRBD1	CASSLETGSYEQYF	TGCGCCAGCAGCTTGGAGACAGGGAGCTACGAGCAGTACTTC
TRBV19	18	TRBJ2-7	.	TRBD2	CASSITLVLAGGTYEQYF	TGTGCCAGTAGTATAACCCTCGTACTAGCGGGTGGGACCTACGAGCAGTACTTC
TRBV15	15	TRBJ1-4	.	TRBD1	CATSRDKSGGEKLFF	TGTGCCACCAGCAGAGATAAGTCAGGGGGCGAAAAACTGTTTTTT
TRBV6-5	15	TRBJ2-7	.	.	CASSYSSRASYEQYF	TGTGCCAGCAGTTACTCGTCCAGGGCCAGCTACGAGCAGTACTTC
TRBV10-3	12	TRBJ1-2	.	.	CATSLGGDGYTF	TGTGCCACGAGTTTGGGTGGAGATGGCTACACCTTC
TRBV6-6	14	TRBJ1-1	.	.	CASTDNRVGTEAFF	TGTGCCAGCACCGACAACAGGGTTGGGACTGAAGCTTTCTTT
TRBV10-3	14	TRBJ2-7	.	TRBD2	CAISEPTSGNEQYF	TGTGCCATCAGTGAGCCTACTAGCGGGAACGAGCAGTACTTC
TRBV6-1	14	TRBJ2-3	.	.	CASMGLSSTDTQYF	TGTGCCAGCATGGGGCTCAGTAGCACAGATACGCAGTATTTT
TRBV29-1	15	TRBJ2-3	.	.	CSVRDSQRHTDTQYF	TGCAGCGTCCGGGACTCCCAACGACACACAGATACGCAGTATTTT
TRBV5-8	13	TRBJ2-7	few	.	CASSLELSYEQYF	TGTGCCAGCAGCTTGGAACTTAGCTACGAGCAGTACTTC
TRBV2	12	TRBJ1-2	.	TRBD1	CAGAQGAYGYTF	TGTGCCGGGGCACAGGGGGCCTATGGCTACACCTTC
TRBV4-1	14	TRBJ2-5	.	.	CASSQGSGRETQYF	TGCGCCAGCAGCCAAGGATCCGGGAGAGAGACCCAGTACTTC
TRBV7-2	17	TRBJ2-2	few	TRBD2	CASSGGLAGERWGELFF	TGTGCCAGCAGCGGCGGACTAGCGGGAGAAAGGTGGGGGGAGCTGTTTTTT
TRBV29-1	10	TRBJ2-1	few	.	CSVPGYEQFF	TGCAGCGTCCCGGGTTATGAGCAGTTCTTC
TRBV10-3	14	TRBJ2-7	.	TRBD1	CAVESGTGGYEQYF	TGTGCCGTCGAATCCGGGACAGGGGGCTACGAGCAGTACTTC
TRBV2	14	TRBJ1-5	.	.	CASSRQGRNQPQHF	TGTGCCAGCAGTAGGCAGGGGCGAAATCAGCCCCAGCATTTT